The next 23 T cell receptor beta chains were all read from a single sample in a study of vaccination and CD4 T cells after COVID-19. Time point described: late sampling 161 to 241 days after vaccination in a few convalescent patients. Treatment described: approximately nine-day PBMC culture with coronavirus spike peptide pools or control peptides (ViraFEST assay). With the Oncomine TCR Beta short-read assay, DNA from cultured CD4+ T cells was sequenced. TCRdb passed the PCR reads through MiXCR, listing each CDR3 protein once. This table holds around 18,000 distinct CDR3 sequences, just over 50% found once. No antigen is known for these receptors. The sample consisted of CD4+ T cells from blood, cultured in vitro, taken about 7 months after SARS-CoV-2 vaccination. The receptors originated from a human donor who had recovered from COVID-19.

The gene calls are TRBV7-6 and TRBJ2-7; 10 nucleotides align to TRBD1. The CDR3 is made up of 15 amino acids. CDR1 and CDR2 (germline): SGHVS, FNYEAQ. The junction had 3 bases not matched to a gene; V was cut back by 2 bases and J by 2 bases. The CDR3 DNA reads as TGTGCCAGCAGCTTACCGGGACAGGGGCCCTACGAGCAGTACTTC. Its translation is CASSLPGQGPYEQYF. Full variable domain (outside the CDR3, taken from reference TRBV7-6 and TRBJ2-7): GAGVSQSPRYKVTKRGQDVALRCDPISGHVSLYWYRQALGQGPEFLTYFNYEAQQDKSGLPNDRFSAERPEGSISTLTIQRTEQRDSAMYRCASSLPGQGPYEQYFGPGTRLTVT.

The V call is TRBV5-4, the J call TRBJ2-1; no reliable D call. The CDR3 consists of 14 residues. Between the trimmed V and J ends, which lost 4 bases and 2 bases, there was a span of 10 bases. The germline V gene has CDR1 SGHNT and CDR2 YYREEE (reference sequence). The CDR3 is CASSDTATYNEQFF. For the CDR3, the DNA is TGTGCCAGCAGCGATACCGCTACCTACAATGAGCAGTTCTTC.

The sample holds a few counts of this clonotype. This CDR3 reads CASSLGWGGELFF. In DNA, the CDR3 is TGTGCCAGCAGCTTAGGATGGGGCGGGGAGCTGTTTTTT. This chain uses TRBV7-2 with TRBJ2-2, with no clear D. CDR1 and CDR2 (germline): SGHTA, FQGNSA. The V end lost 1 base, the J end lost 7 bases, and 7 bases lay between the germline ends. This CDR3 is 13 amino acids long. The complete variable domain, with remaining parts taken from reference TRBV7-2 and TRBJ2-2, reads GAGVSQSPSNKVTEKGKDVELRCDPISGHTALYWYRQSLGQGLEFLIYFQGNSAPDKSGLPSDRFSAERTGGSVSTLTIQRTQQEDSAVYLCASSLGWGGELFFGEGSRLTVL.

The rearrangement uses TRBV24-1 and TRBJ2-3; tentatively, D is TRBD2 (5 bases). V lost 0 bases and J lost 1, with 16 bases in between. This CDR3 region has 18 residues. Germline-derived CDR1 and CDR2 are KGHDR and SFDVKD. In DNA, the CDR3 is TGTGCCACCAGTGATTTGCAACCTGGCGATAGCGGCACAGATACGCAGTATTTT. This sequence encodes CATSDLQPGDSGTDTQYF.

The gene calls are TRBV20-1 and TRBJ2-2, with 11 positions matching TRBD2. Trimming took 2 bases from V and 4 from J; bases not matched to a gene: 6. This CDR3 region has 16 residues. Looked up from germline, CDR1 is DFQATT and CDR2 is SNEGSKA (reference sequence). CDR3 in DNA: TGCAGTGCTAGAACTAGCGGGAGTCTGAGCACCGGGGAGCTGTTTTTT. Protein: CSARTSGSLSTGELFF.

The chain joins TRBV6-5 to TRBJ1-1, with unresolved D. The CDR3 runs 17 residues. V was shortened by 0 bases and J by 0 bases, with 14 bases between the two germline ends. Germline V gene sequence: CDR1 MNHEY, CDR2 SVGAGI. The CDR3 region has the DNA TGTGCCAGCAGTTACTCCCGTGGAACCCCCATGAACACTGAAGCTTTCTTT. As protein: CASSYSRGTPMNTEAFF.

CDR3 region: CASSVGLAIHQETQYF. In DNA, the CDR3 is TGTGCCAGCAGCGTAGGACTAGCGATACACCAAGAGACCCAGTACTTC. The rearrangement links TRBV9 to TRBJ2-5; TRBD2 matches 8 bases. Germline CDR1 reads SGDLS; CDR2 reads YYNGEE. Trimming took 0 bases from V and 0 from J; bases not matched to a gene: 4. The CDR3 has 16 residues.

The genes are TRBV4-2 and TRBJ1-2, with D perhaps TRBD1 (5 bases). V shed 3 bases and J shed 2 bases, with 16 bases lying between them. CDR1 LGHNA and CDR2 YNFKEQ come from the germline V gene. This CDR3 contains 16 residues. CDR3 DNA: TGTGCCAGCAGCCAGTTAGGTTGGGGGGGGAACTATGGCTACACCTTC. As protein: CASSQLGWGGNYGYTF.

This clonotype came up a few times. CDR3 protein: CSVIPHGRMATDTQYF. In nucleotides, the CDR3 is TGCAGTGTTATCCCCCACGGGAGGATGGCGACAGATACGCAGTATTTT. The chain uses TRBV20-1 and TRBJ2-3; 7 bases align to TRBD2. Unmatched junction bases numbered 16, after V lost 7 bases and J lost 3 bases. CDR3 length: 16 amino acids. Germline assignment: CDR1 DFQATT and CDR2 SNEGSKA (reference sequence).

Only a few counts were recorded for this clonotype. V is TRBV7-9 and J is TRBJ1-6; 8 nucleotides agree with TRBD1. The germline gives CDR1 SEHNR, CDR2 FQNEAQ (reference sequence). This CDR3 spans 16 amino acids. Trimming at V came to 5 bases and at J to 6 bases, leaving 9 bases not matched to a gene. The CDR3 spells CASSPGAGGGNSPLHF. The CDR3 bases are TGTGCCAGCAGCCCTGGGGCAGGGGGCGGTAATTCACCCCTCCACTTT.

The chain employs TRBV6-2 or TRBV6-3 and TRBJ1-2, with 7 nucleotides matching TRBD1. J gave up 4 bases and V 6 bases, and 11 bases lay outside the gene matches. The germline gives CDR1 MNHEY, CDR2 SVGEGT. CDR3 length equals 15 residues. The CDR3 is CASRPAGTALYGYTF. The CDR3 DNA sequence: TGTGCCAGCAGACCGGCGGGGACAGCTCTCTATGGCTACACCTTC.

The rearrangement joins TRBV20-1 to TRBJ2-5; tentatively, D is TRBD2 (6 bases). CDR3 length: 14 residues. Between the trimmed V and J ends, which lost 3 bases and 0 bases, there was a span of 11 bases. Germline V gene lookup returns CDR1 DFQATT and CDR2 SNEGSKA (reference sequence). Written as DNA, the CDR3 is TGCAGTGCTAGCGGGACTGGATACCAAGAGACCCAGTACTTC. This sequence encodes CSASGTGYQETQYF.

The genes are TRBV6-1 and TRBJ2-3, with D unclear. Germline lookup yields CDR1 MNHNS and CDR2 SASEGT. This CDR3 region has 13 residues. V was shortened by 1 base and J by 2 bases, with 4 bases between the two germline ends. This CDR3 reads CASSEGNTDTQYF. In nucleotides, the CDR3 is TGTGCCAGCAGTGAAGGTAACACAGATACGCAGTATTTT.

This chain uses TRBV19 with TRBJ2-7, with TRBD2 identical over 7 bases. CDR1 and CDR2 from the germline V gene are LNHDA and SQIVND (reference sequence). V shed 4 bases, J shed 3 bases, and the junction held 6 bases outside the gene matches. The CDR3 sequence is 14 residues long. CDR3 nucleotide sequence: TGTGCCAGTAGTACCGCCGGGACTAACTACGAGCAGTACTTC. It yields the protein CASSTAGTNYEQYF.

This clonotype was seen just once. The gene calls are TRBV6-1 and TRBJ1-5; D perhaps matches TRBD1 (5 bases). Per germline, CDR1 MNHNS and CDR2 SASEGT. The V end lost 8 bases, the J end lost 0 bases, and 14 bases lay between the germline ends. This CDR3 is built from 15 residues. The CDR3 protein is CASGAGRNSNQPQHF. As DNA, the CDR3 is TGTGCCAGCGGGGCGGGGAGAAATAGCAATCAGCCCCAGCATTTT.

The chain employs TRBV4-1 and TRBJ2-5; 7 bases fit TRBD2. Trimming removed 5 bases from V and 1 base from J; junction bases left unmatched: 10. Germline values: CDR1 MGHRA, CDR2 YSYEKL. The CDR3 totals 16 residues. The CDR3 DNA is TGCGCCAGCAGCGCCCGACTAGCCCCAAGCCAAGAGACCCAGTACTTC. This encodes CASSARLAPSQETQYF.

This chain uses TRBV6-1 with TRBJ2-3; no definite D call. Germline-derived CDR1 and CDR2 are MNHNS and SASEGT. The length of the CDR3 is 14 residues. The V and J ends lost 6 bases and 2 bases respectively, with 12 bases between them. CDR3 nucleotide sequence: TGTGCCAGCAGAGACACAGCTAACACAGATACGCAGTATTTT. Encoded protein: CASRDTANTDTQYF.

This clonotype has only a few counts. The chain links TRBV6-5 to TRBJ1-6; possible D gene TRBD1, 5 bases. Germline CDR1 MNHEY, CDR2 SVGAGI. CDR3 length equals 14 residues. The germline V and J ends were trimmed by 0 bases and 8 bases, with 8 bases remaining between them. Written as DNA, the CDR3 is TGTGCCAGCAGTTACTCGACAGTAGATTCACCCCTCCACTTT. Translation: CASSYSTVDSPLHF.

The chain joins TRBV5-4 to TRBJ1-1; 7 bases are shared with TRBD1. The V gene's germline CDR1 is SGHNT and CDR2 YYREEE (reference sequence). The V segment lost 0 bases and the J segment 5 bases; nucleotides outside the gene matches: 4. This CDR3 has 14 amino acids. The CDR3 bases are TGTGCCAGCAGCTTGGGGCAGGGGGGGACTGAAGCTTTCTTT. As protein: CASSLGQGGTEAFF. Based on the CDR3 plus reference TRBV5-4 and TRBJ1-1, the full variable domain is ETGVTQSPTHLIKTRGQQVTLRCSSQSGHNTVSWYQQALGQGPQFIFQYYREEENGRGNFPPRFSGLQFPNYSSELNVNALELDDSALYLCASSLGQGGTEAFFGQGTRLTVV.

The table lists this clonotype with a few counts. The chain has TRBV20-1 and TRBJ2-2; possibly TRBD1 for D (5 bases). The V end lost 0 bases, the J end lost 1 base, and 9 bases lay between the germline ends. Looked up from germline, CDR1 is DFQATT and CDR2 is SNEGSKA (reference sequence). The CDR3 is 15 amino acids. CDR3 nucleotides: TGCAGTGCTAGAGACAGGGTAGGGAACACCGGGGAGCTGTTTTTT. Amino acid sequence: CSARDRVGNTGELFF.

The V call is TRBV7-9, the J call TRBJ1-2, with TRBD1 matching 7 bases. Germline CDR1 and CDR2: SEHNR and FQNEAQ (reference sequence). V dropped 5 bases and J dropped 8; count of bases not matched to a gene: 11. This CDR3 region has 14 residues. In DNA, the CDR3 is TGTGCCAGCAGCAAAACAACAGGGGTTTGGGGCTACACCTTC. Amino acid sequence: CASSKTTGVWGYTF.

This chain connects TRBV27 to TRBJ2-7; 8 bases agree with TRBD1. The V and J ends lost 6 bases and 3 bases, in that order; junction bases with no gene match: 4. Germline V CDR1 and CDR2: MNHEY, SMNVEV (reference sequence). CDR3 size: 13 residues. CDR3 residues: CASSLTGDYEQYF. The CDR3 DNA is TGTGCCAGCAGCCTGACAGGGGACTACGAGCAGTACTTC.

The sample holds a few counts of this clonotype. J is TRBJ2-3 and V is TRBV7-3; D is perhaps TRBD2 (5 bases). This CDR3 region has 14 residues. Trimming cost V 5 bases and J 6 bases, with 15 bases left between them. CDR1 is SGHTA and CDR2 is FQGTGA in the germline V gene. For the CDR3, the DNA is TGTGCCAGCAGCCTAGGCGGGCGGCACGATACGCAGTATTTT. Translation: CASSLGGRHDTQYF. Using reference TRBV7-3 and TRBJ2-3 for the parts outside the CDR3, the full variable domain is GAGVSQTPSNKVTEKGKYVELRCDPISGHTALYWYRQSLGQGPEFLIYFQGTGAADDSGLPNDRFFAVRPEGSVSTLKIQRTERGDSAVYLCASSLGGRHDTQYFGPGTRLTVL.